This T cell receptor beta chain emerged from a study of T-cell reconstitution after alpha-beta-depleted transplantation in children. Study-wide findings and caveats: Surviving recipient T cells and intrathymic progenitors accounted for some patients' high TCRbeta diversity at day 60. At one year after transplant, newly produced T cells mostly accounted for T-cell counts and diversity. At around two months after transplant, the alpha-beta T cells were reportedly derived from several hundred expanded clones that came from non-depleted graft cells.

Germline V CDR1 and CDR2: SGDLS, YYNGEE. This CDR3 has 17 residues. J lost 4 bases, V lost 0 bases, and 8 bases had no gene match. Molecular barcoding with unique molecular identifiers was used for the TCRbeta library. Using its own MiXCR run on the PCR reads, TCRdb lists one record per CDR3 protein. This sample has some 300,000 distinct CDR3 sequences, with 10% found just once. A word on this clonotype: Its matching antigen is unknown.

This clonotype was sampled from a boy under two years old with acute myeloid leukemia, due to receive a stem cell transplant. The sequencing here drew on PBMCs, taken before TCRalphabeta/CD19-depleted stem cell transplant. The genes are TRBV9 and TRBJ2-1; 9 positions match TRBD2. The CDR3 loop is CASSVALAGLSYNEQFF. The CDR3, as DNA: TGTGCCAGCAGCGTAGCCCTAGCGGGACTCTCTTACAATGAGCAGTTCTTC.